This is a list of T cell receptor beta chains from one sample in a study of blood T cell repertoires in COVID-19. TCRdb keeps only in-frame clones here, not all; method: immunoSEQ multiplex PCR. Seen here are around 150,000 clones, 65% to 85% observed once, and the top ten hold approximately 13%. The sample taken for sequencing was peripheral blood. These TCRs come from a woman older than 75 with acute or convalescent COVID-19. Each CDR3 is given with its conserved first and last residue. D genes are given only for firm matches. Clone size, where shown, is once, few, many, or a class for clones that have expanded.

TGCGCCAGCAGCGTCAGCCCTAGCGGGACGCATGAGCAGTTCTTC | CASSVSPSGTHEQFF | TRBJ2-1 | NA | TRBD2 | TRBV10-1
TGCAGCGTTGAAAGGGGGGGTGTTTTTACCGGGGAGCTGTTTTTT | CSVERGGVFTGELFF | TRBJ2-2 | NA | NA | TRBV29-1
TGTGCCAGCAGACCGCCCGGGACAGGTCACACTGAAGCTTTCTTT | CASRPPGTGHTEAFF | TRBJ1-1 | NA | TRBD1 | TRBV6-5
TGCGCCAGCAGCCGCCGGGACTTGAACACCGGGGAGCTGTTTTTT | CASSRRDLNTGELFF | TRBJ2-2 | NA | NA | TRBV4-1
TGTGCCAGCAGCTTAGAGATTGGGGGGAGCGCAGATACGCAGTATTTT | CASSLEIGGSADTQYF | TRBJ2-3 | NA | NA | TRBV7-9
TGTGCCAGCAGCTTAAAGGGGGCGGACAATTCACCCCTCCACTTT | CASSLKGADNSPLHF | TRBJ1-6 | NA | TRBD1 | TRBV5-5
TGTGCCAGCAGCGGAGGGACAGGGCGGGATGAAAAACTGTTTTTT | CASSGGTGRDEKLFF | TRBJ1-4 | few | TRBD1 | TRBV9
TGTGCCAGCAGCCCCAGCGGGGGAGGGAGGGAGACCCAGTACTTC | CASSPSGGGRETQYF | TRBJ2-5 | NA | TRBD2 | TRBV28
TGCGCCAGCAGCATCCAAGTTACCGGGACAGAAAATGGCTACACCTTC | CASSIQVTGTENGYTF | TRBJ1-2 | NA | TRBD1 | TRBV5-1
TGTGCCAGCTCATCGGACAGGGATCAGCCCCAGCATTTT | CASSSDRDQPQHF | TRBJ1-5 | NA | TRBD1 | TRBV18
TGTGCCTGGAGTCGAGGACAGCGTTTCTACGAGCAGTACTTC | CAWSRGQRFYEQYF | TRBJ2-7 | NA | NA | TRBV30
TGTGCCAGCTCACCTATGCGGGGAGATAATTCACCCCTCCACTTT | CASSPMRGDNSPLHF | TRBJ1-6 | NA | NA | TRBV18
TGCGCCAGCAGTCTTCAAATGCCAGGGGAAGCTTTCTTT | CASSLQMPGEAFF | TRBJ1-1 | NA | NA | TRBV10-2
TGCGCCAGCAGCCAAGAGGGGAGGACAGGAATCGAAAAACTGTTTTTT | CASSQEGRTGIEKLFF | TRBJ1-4 | NA | TRBD1 | TRBV4-1
TGTGCCAGCAGCCAAGGGGCAGGCCCCGGGAACACTGAAGCTTTCTTT | CASSQGAGPGNTEAFF | TRBJ1-1 | few | NA | TRBV3-1/TRBV3-2
TGTGCCAGTAGTATAGGCAGATATAGCAATCAGCCCCAGCATTTT | CASSIGRYSNQPQHF | TRBJ1-5 | NA | NA | TRBV19
TGTGCCAGCAGTAAACAGGGTTTCAGCTCCTACGAGCAGTACTTC | CASSKQGFSSYEQYF | TRBJ2-7 | NA | NA | TRBV6-5
TGTGCCAGCAGTGGGACAGGGGCAAGGTCACCCCTCCACTTT | CASSGTGARSPLHF | TRBJ1-6 | NA | TRBD1 | TRBV2